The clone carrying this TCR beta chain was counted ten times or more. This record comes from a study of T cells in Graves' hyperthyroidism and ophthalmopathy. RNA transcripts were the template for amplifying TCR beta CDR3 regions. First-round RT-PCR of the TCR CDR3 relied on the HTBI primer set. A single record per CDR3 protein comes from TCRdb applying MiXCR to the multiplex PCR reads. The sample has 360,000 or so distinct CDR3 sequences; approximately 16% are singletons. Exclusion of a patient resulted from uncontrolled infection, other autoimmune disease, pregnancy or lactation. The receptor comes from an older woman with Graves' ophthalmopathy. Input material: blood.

CDR3 DNA sequence: TGCGCCAGCAGCTTGGAAGGGGGCATCGGCACAGATACGCAGTATTTT. This encodes CASSLEGGIGTDTQYF. The chain joins TRBV5-1 to TRBJ2-3; TRBD1 matches 7 bases. The V and J ends lost 0 bases and 1 base, in that order; junction bases with no gene match: 5. The CDR3 loop spans 16 amino acids. Germline assignment: CDR1 SGHRS and CDR2 YFSETQ.